This record concerns one TCR beta chain sequence. CDR3 length: 15 residues. CDR1 MDHEN and CDR2 SYDVKM come from the germline V gene. V trimming: 3 bases; J trimming: 2 bases; junction bases outside the gene matches: 4. The sort gate was single viable CD3+CD4+CD8-CD45RO+ cells for memory CD4+ T cells. Serum IgG to CMV pp150, pp28, p38 and p52 defined serostatus. CD4+ T cells were isolated by positive magnetic selection. The sample originates from a study of memory CD4+ T cells and cytomegalovirus serostatus. Study overall: Of the healthy Belgian adults, several were CMV seropositive and 24 seronegative.

In the authors' methods: Out-of-frame sequences were removed, leaving a few million distinct TCRbeta sequences. Using immunoSEQ multiplex PCR, the repertoire was profiled, and TCRdb retains in-frame clones only, with some absent. The V and J calls and clone size come from that table; D and trimming were worked out from the DNA. The sample includes roughly 50,000 clones, around 82% of them seen just once. The sequence came from an adult in good health and CMV-seronegative. Some clones in this sample may be carry-over from other donors' samples. The gene calls are TRBV28 and TRBJ2-1, with TRBD2 identical over 7 bases. Sequenced: memory CD4+ T cells from blood. In nucleotides, the CDR3 is TGTGCCAGCAGTTTTGGGGGGGTCGCCTACAATGAGCAGTTCTTC. Protein product: CASSFGGVAYNEQFF.